A selection of T cell receptor beta chains follows, all from one sample in a study of T cell repertoires in cytomegalovirus infection. One entry per CDR3 protein, called by TCRdb with MiXCR from the reads. The sample has around 120,000 distinct CDR3 sequences; roughly 9% are singletons. The sample was PBMCs. These receptors were obtained from a human donor in good health (CMV status not recorded). Some clones in this sample may be carry-over from other donors' samples. CDR3s include the opening cysteine and the closing phenylalanine or tryptophan. The D gene is left open where the match is weak. Expanded clones are given a class, and other clones once, few, many or no size at all.

NA	TRBV25-1	few	TRBJ1-4	CASSEVYGVREKLFF	TGTGCCAGCAGTGAGGTATACGGGGTGAGGGAAAAACTGTTTTTT
TRBD1	TRBV12-3/TRBV12-4	many	TRBJ2-1	CASIRTGVYNEQFF	TGTGCCAGCATCAGGACAGGGGTTTACAATGAGCAGTTCTTC
NA	TRBV28	many	TRBJ2-3	CASSFITDTQYF	TGTGCCAGCAGTTTCATCACAGATACGCAGTATTTT
NA	TRBV3-1	few	TRBJ1-5	CASSQWRDTVGPQHF	TGTGCCAGCAGCCAATGGAGGGACACCGTAGGTCCCCAGCATTTT
TRBD2	TRBV6-2/TRBV6-3	many	TRBJ2-1	CASSSPGTSRGEQFF	TGTGCCAGCAGTTCCCCCGGGACTAGCCGGGGTGAGCAGTTCTTC
NA	TRBV7-2	many	TRBJ2-7	CASSTGAYEQYF	TGTGCCAGCAGCACCGGGGCATACGAGCAGTACTTC
NA	TRBV28	NA	TRBJ2-4	CASSSRENIQYF	TGTGCCAGCAGCAGCAGGGAGAACATTCAGTACTTC
TRBD1	TRBV18	NA	TRBJ1-6	CASSPLEQGAVVSPLHF	TGTGCCAGCTCACCACTAGAACAGGGGGCGGTGGTGTCACCCCTCCACTTT
NA	TRBV5-1	few	TRBJ1-2	CASSLISTKGGYTF	TGCGCCAGCAGCTTGATCTCCACGAAGGGCGGCTACACCTTC
NA	TRBV7-2	many	TRBJ1-6	CASSSMFDPLHF	TGTGCCAGCAGCTCCATGTTTGATCCCCTCCACTTT
NA	TRBV12-3/TRBV12-4	many	TRBJ1-1	CASSPLGTFEAFF	TGTGCCAGCAGCCCCCTGGGGACCTTTGAAGCTTTCTTT
NA	TRBV11-2	few	TRBJ1-6	CASSLWRGLLHF	TGTGCCAGCAGCTTGTGGCGGGGTCTCCTCCACTTT
TRBD1	TRBV15	many	TRBJ2-7	CATSSTGDYEQYF	TGTGCCACCAGCAGCACAGGGGACTACGAGCAGTACTTC
NA	TRBV6-5	NA	TRBJ2-6	CASSRTGNSGANVLTF	TGTGCCAGCAGCCGTACAGGGAACTCTGGGGCCAACGTCCTGACTTTC